This T cell receptor beta chain was recovered during a study of regulatory T cells in long-lasting Graves disease. Study-level results: Shared public clonotypes totalled 2,741 in persistent patients, compared with about 960 in new patients.

Time point meaning: newly diagnosed GD, antithyroid drugs for less than 3 months. RNA extracted from PBMCs served as the sequencing template. This clonotype was counted at least ten times. Its antigen is still unknown. Construction of the TCR beta libraries employed iRepertoire HTBI primers in conjunction with Arm-PCR of CDR3 regions. Via MiXCR, TCRdb re-called the multiplex PCR reads, giving one row per CDR3 protein. The sample carries about 620,000 distinct CDR3 sequences, around 17% recorded once. V lost 0 bases to trimming and J lost 1 base, with 9 bases between them. The CDR3 loop spans 15 amino acids. The germline V gene encodes CDR1 MNHEY and CDR2 SVGAGI. The data were also submitted as part of a second study, on T cells in Graves' hyperthyroidism and ophthalmopathy.

The sequenced sample was peripheral blood mononuclear cells (PBMCs), obtained at new diagnosis, from a patient treated with antithyroid drugs. The chain uses TRBV6-5 and TRBJ1-1, with D unclear. This receptor was taken from a woman under 40 with Graves disease. As DNA, the CDR3 is TGTGCCAGCAGTTACTCGAGCCCTCCGAACACTGAAGCTTTCTTT. This encodes CASSYSSPPNTEAFF.